This passage covers 4 T cell receptor beta chains from one sample sequenced in a study of vaccination and CD4 T cells after COVID-19. Treatment indicated: roughly 11-day PBMC culture with coronavirus spike peptide pools or control peptides (ViraFEST assay). These receptors are not linked to any known antigen. Cultured CD4+ T cells had their DNA profiled by the Oncomine TCR Beta short-read assay. TCRdb analysed the PCR reads with MiXCR anew, one entry per CDR3 protein. The top ten hold around 21% of the sample, which has about 9,700 distinct CDR3 sequences, approximately 49% seen once. What was sequenced was CD4+ T cells from blood, cultured in vitro. These TCRs come from a human donor who had recovered from COVID-19.

This clonotype was picked up a small number of times. The V and J genes are TRBV11-3 and TRBJ1-2, with a tentative D call TRBD1 (5 bases). The CDR3 runs 12 residues. V was trimmed by 3 bases and J by 4 bases, leaving 6 bases between them. Germline-derived CDR1 and CDR2 are SGHNT and YENEEA. CDR3 coding DNA: TGTGCCAGCAGCTTCCAGGGCTATGGCTACACCTTC. Amino acid sequence: CASSFQGYGYTF.

The chain joins TRBV19 to TRBJ2-7, with 7 bases that match TRBD1. Germline assignment: CDR1 LNHDA and CDR2 SQIVND (reference sequence). The V segment lost 3 bases and the J segment 5 bases; nucleotides outside the gene matches: 4. The CDR3 consists of 13 residues. The CDR3 DNA sequence: TGTGCCAGTAGTATTCGTCAGGGGGACGAGCAGTACTTC. Protein: CASSIRQGDEQYF.

J is TRBJ2-7 and V is TRBV20-1; D unresolved. Trimming stripped 6 bases from V and 9 bases from J, with 21 bases between. Germline loops: CDR1 DFQATT, CDR2 SNEGSKA (reference sequence). The CDR3 extends over 13 amino acids. The CDR3 sequence is CSAVSTASFGQYF. DNA for the CDR3: TGCAGTGCCGTGTCCACGGCGTCTTTCGGGCAGTACTTC.

This clonotype was seen a few times. The V gene is TRBV2, the J gene TRBJ1-1; tentative D call: TRBD1 (5 bases). Germline V gene lookup returns CDR1 SNHLY and CDR2 FYNNEI. The CDR3 totals 13 residues. Trimming left V 7 bases short and J 6 bases short, with 15 bases between. Here the CDR3 DNA reads TGTGCCAGCACCCCTCAGGGCCCATCTGAAGCTTTCTTT. It yields the protein CASTPQGPSEAFF.